This T cell receptor beta chain was obtained from a study of T cell responses to AZD1222 COVID-19 vaccine (TCRdb year 2021). Background on the whole study: A total of just over 230 trial participants underwent TCR sequencing, of whom about 210 had received two doses of AZD1222 and around 25 had received two doses of the MenACWY control vaccine. Trial participants were enrolled by age into subgroups of 18-55, 56-69 and 70-plus years, and 148, 28 and 57 TCR-sequenced participants, respectively, were included in these subgroups.

What the work shows at the level of the full study, not this receptor alone: After two AZD1222 doses, spike-specific TCR breadth and depth were significantly higher than at day 0 and than in MenACWY recipients. Most participants were white British and females outnumbered males, and the authors suggested that clonal diversity may have been underestimated. Vaccine-associated CD4 TCRs spanned the whole spike protein, with dominant responses in regions 160-218 and 743-854. Conclusions about previously exposed vaccinees are limited, since just 5 to 7 AZD1222 recipients were seropositive for SARS-CoV-2 at baseline. Reportedly, close to half of the unique spike-specific TCRs recognized epitopes lying outside the regions that are mutated in the B.1.351 and B.1.1.7 variants. In the small 56-69-year group, the increase in depth fell short of significance, most likely because of low power. Because no samples from the day 14 peak response were available, repertoires could be characterized only after the peak T cell response.

Points on this clone: The antigen it binds to is not known. Base qualities are not recorded, but no much larger clone differs from it by a single base.

Per the publication, the time point label means: about 28 days (+/-7) after the second vaccine dose. The sample's treatment or condition label, in plain terms: meningococcal conjugate vaccine given as trial control. Vaccinee samples were obtained from the UK trials COV001 and COV002, which included a single-blind randomized controlled phase 2/3 trial of AZD1222 (ChAdOx1 nCoV-19) in healthy adults. For TCRbeta chain sequencing, PBMC samples from trial participants were taken at day 0 and at day 28 after the second dose. At the junction V is shortened by 6 bases and J by 7 bases, with 18 bases in between. From cysteine to phenylalanine, the CDR3 is 15 amino acids long. The read is trimmed to its CDR3 DNA, 45 bases read in frame from base 1. CDR1 is given as MNHEY and CDR2 as SVGAGI, both from the germline V gene. The CDR3 regions of human TCRbeta chains were subjected to immunosequencing. The original pipeline was this. Repertoire TCRs were checked for matches against a reference library of SARS-CoV-2-specific TCRs that had been generated using the MIRA antigen-specificity platform. Breadth was defined as the fraction of unique TCRs that were SARS-CoV-2-associated. Depth was defined as the fraction of total T cells that were SARS-CoV-2-associated. Each spike-specific TCR was assigned to its reactive spike region and to a CD4 or CD8 class using the MIRA data. Log10-transformed breadth and depth values were compared by one-way ANOVA with Sidak's multiple comparisons tests. The table was pulled from immuneACCESS by TCRdb, which kept in-frame rearrangements only. Such tables lose some clones; where checked, under half of the loss comes from unresolved V genes, and the rest has no known cause. The D gene and trimming were derived from the DNA, and the V and J assignments and clone size from that table. For this sample there are 150,000 or so clones; 80% to 90% appear just once. The top ten hold roughly 4% of the sample.

The sample was peripheral blood, taken 28 days after the second dose of the MenACWY control vaccine. The chain joins TRBV6-5 to TRBJ1-4; TRBD1 could be the D gene, as 6 bases match. The receptor was isolated from an adult who received the MenACWY meningococcal vaccine as a control. The CDR3 corresponds to CASRKTGWVGEKLFF. Read as DNA, the sequence is TGTGCCAGCAGGAAGACAGGCTGGGTGGGTGAAAAACTGTTTTTT.